This T cell receptor beta chain stems from a study of shared clonotypes between healthy human individuals. Points from the study as a whole: In several donors, about 5% of naive CD4 clonotypes appeared in common. Rarefaction showed that sequencing of sorted subsets was incomplete (despite large depth). The authors expected sequencing depth to affect clonotype sharing among donors. Lower generation probabilities were found for non-shared clonotypes than for those shared by all four donors.

Assay used: immunoSEQ multiplex PCR; TCRdb lists only in-frame clones, some missing. The sample lists 2,500,000 or so clones, approximately 93% seen once, with 0.36% in the top ten. With regard to this clone: Its matching antigen is unknown.

This CDR3 region has 14 residues. The germline V and J ends were trimmed by 1 base and 4 bases, with 7 bases remaining between them. CDR1 and CDR2 (germline): SGHTA, FQGNSA. Input material: naive CD4+ T cells from PBMCs. As to subset: CD45RA+ positively selected. V is TRBV7-2 and J is TRBJ1-4, with no clear D. The clonotype was recovered from a young man in good health. Some clones in this sample may be carry-over from other donors' samples. CDR3 DNA sequence: TGTGCCAGCAGCTTAGTAGCTATTAATGAAAAACTGTTTTTT. It specifies CASSLVAINEKLFF.